This T cell receptor (beta chain) originates from a study of T cells in narcolepsy. Study findings and constraints: HCRT-specific and TRIB2-specific autoreactive clonotypes appeared among same-patient CSF and blood CD4+ clonotypes. Autoreactive clone sequences were missing from some blood memory CD4+ repertoires. Healthy controls reportedly lacked the autoreactive clonotypes serially found in patients' blood.

About this clone: Its antigen remains unidentified. The same CDR3 can be traced to other DNA sequences in this sample.

Trimming left V 3 bases short and J 7 bases short, with 10 bases between. CDR3 size: 13 residues. CDR1 is SGHTA, CDR2 FQGTGA, per germline. Sequenced by immunoSEQ multiplex PCR; TCRdb stores in-frame clones only, minus some. The table records about 27,000 clones, 60% to 85% of them present only once. Sequenced material: memory (CD45RA-) CD4+ T cells from blood. This TCR was recovered from a human donor in good health. This chain joins TRBV7-3 and TRBJ2-1; possibly TRBD1 for D (5 bases). The CDR3 DNA sequence: TGTGCCAGCAGCTTGGCCCCAGGGAATGAGCAGTTCTTC. Amino acid sequence: CASSLAPGNEQFF. The full variable domain, rest sourced from reference TRBV7-3 and TRBJ2-1, is GAGVSQTPSNKVTEKGKYVELRCDPISGHTALYWYRQSLGQGPEFLIYFQGTGAADDSGLPNDRFFAVRPEGSVSTLKIQRTERGDSAVYLCASSLAPGNEQFFGPGTRLTVL.